This entry features one T cell receptor beta chain sequence. Sequencing was performed with immunoSEQ multiplex PCR; in TCRdb, only in-frame clones are kept and a portion is missing. The sample holds nearly 350,000 clones, around 82% seen once. The sample belongs to a study of blood T cell repertoires in COVID-19. Study-level background: Sources were T cells, B-cell-depleted T cells, or PBMCs; the material itself was cDNA or gDNA.

This CDR3 is built from 16 residues. Germline CDR1 is SGHRS and CDR2 is YFSETQ. V lost 3 bases to trimming and J lost 4 bases, with 17 bases between them. This receptor was taken from a man aged 25-45 years with active or convalescent COVID-19. Input material: peripheral blood. V is TRBV5-1 and J is TRBJ2-1; possibly TRBD1 for D (6 bases). CDR3 in amino acids: CASSYQGPTGYNEQFF. The CDR3 region has the DNA TGCGCCAGCAGCTACCAGGGGCCGACTGGGTACAATGAGCAGTTCTTC.